The next 15 T cell receptor beta chains were all read from a single sample in a study of blood T cell repertoires in COVID-19. This table comes from immunoSEQ multiplex PCR, and its TCRdb copy is limited to in-frame clones, with some not included. The sample contains 230,000 or so clones, roughly 88% of which appear only once. The sequenced sample was PBMCs or T cells enriched from blood (not recorded which). These receptor sequences come from a woman between 40 and 50 years old with acute COVID-19.

The chain has TRBV10-2 and TRBJ1-5; unclear D gene. This CDR3 is 13 amino acids long. V gave up 5 bases and J gave up 5 bases, with 10 bases separating them. The V gene's germline CDR1 is WSHSY and CDR2 SAAADI. The CDR3 coding sequence is TGCGCCAGCAGTCGGGGTTGGGATCAGCCCCAGCATTTT. This codes for CASSRGWDQPQHF.

This chain joins TRBV5-6 and TRBJ2-7; TRBD1 matches 10 bases. Germline loops: CDR1 SGHDT, CDR2 YYEEEE. The CDR3 is 12 amino acids. The ends lost 9 bases at V and 4 bases at J; junction bases unmatched: 4. DNA of the CDR3: TGTGCCACCGGGGGACAGGGGTACGAGCAGTACGTC. It specifies CATGGQGYEQYV.

This chain uses TRBV14 with TRBJ1-1, with a possible D match to TRBD1 (5 bases). V was pared by 4 bases and J by 1 base, with 13 bases between. Looked up from germline, CDR1 is SGHDN and CDR2 is FVKESK. This CDR3 is built from 15 residues. Here the CDR3 DNA reads TGTGCCAGCAGCCTGACGGGACTCCGGAACACTGAAGCTTTCTTT. Its protein product is CASSLTGLRNTEAFF.

V and J are TRBV5-1 and TRBJ2-7; TRBD2 aligns across 11 bases. This CDR3 region has 16 residues. CDR1 is SGHRS and CDR2 is YFSETQ in the germline V gene. J was trimmed by 2 bases and V by 4 bases; bases with no gene match: 8. The CDR3 is CASSPGLAVVAYEQYF. The CDR3 DNA reads TGCGCCAGCAGCCCGGGACTAGCGGTGGTAGCCTACGAGCAGTACTTC.

The chain has TRBV5-4 and TRBJ1-6; 12 bases agree with TRBD1. Losses at the gene ends were 0 bases for V and 7 bases for J; bases not matched to a gene: 5. CDR1 is SGHNT and CDR2 is YYREEE in the germline V gene (reference sequence). This CDR3 region has 17 residues. CDR3 in DNA: TGTGCCAGCAGCTTGGGGGACAGGGGGCCGGGGAATTCACCCCTCCACTTT. Translated: CASSLGDRGPGNSPLHF.

V is TRBV15 and J is TRBJ2-3, with 9 bases aligning to TRBD2. J was trimmed by 3 bases and V by 5 bases; bases with no gene match: 9. The CDR3 covers 16 residues. Germline loops: CDR1 LNHNV, CDR2 YYDKDF (reference sequence). The chain's CDR3 is CATSGGLAGDTDTQYF. The DNA of the CDR3 is TGTGCCACCAGCGGCGGCTTAGCGGGGGATACAGATACGCAGTATTTT.

This chain links TRBV18 with TRBJ1-2; 8 bases agree with TRBD1. This CDR3 spans 15 amino acids. The junction had 10 bases not matched to a gene; V was cut back by 4 bases and J by 6 bases. Germline-derived CDR1 and CDR2 are KGHSH and LQKENI. CDR3 sequence: CASSQSLRTGNGYTF. CDR3 coding DNA: TGTGCCAGCTCACAGTCCCTTAGGACAGGGAATGGCTACACCTTC.

This chain uses TRBV6-5 with TRBJ2-7, with D maybe TRBD2 (6 bases). The CDR3 runs 14 residues. Germline CDR1 MNHEY, CDR2 SVGAGI. V gave up 9 bases and J gave up 2 bases, with 17 bases separating them. The CDR3 spells CASRRTTGTYEQYV. CDR3 nucleotide sequence: TGTGCCAGTCGTAGGACTACCGGAACCTACGAGCAGTACGTC.

The genes are TRBV19 and TRBJ2-7, with 9 bases aligning to TRBD2. The V and J ends lost 6 bases and 2 bases, in that order; junction bases with no gene match: 8. The CDR3 contains 15 residues. Germline assignment: CDR1 LNHDA and CDR2 SQIVND (reference sequence). The CDR3 region has the DNA TGTGCCAGTAGCCAAGCGGGGGGAGGGACCTACGAGCAGTACTTC. Its translation: CASSQAGGGTYEQYF.

The chain has TRBV29-1 and TRBJ1-2, with 12 positions matching TRBD1. The CDR3 is 15 amino acids. Per germline, CDR1 SQVTM and CDR2 ANQGSEA. V gave up 6 bases and J gave up 4 bases; unmatched junction bases: 9. This CDR3 is CSVVGTGGAGYGYTF. CDR3 in DNA: TGCAGCGTAGTAGGGACAGGGGGCGCAGGCTATGGCTACACCTTC. Looking up the rest from reference TRBV29-1 and TRBJ1-2 gives the full variable domain: SAVISQKPSRDICQRGTSLTIQCQVDSQVTMMFWYRQQPGQSLTLIATANQGSEATYESGFVIDKFPISRPNLTFSTLTVSNMSPEDSSIYLCSVVGTGGAGYGYTFGSGTRLTVV.

The chain carries TRBV11-2 and TRBJ1-1; unclear D gene. Germline values: CDR1 SGHAT, CDR2 FQNNGV. The ends were cut back, 1 base at V and 0 bases at J, with 15 bases in the middle. The CDR3 length is 17 residues. In DNA, the CDR3 is TGTGCCAGCAGCTTAGTTCCGGGGATTAGGATGAACACTGAAGCTTTCTTT. The encoded protein is CASSLVPGIRMNTEAFF.

This clone has only one observation. The chain recombines TRBV1 with TRBJ2-5; whether TRBD2, the table's D call, matches the DNA was not checked. TRBV1 is a pseudogene. The CDR3 length is 21 residues. The CDR3 loop is CTSSQDPSPGLAGLRRETQYF. CDR3 in DNA: TGCACCAGCAGCCAAGATCCATCCCCGGGACTAGCGGGACTAAGACGGGAGACCCAGTACTTC.

V is TRBV6-6 and J is TRBJ1-2, with a possible D match to TRBD1 (5 bases). Trimming shortened V by 5 bases and J by 3 bases, and 10 bases separated the two germline ends. The CDR3 is 13 residues long. Germline V gene sequence: CDR1 MNHNY, CDR2 SVGAGI (reference sequence). CDR3 in amino acids: CASSKGLDYGYTF. The CDR3 nucleotides read TGTGCCAGCAGTAAGGGGTTAGACTATGGCTACACCTTC.

This chain joins TRBV30 and TRBJ1-4, with D possibly being TRBD1 (5 bases). The V gene lost 5 bases and the J gene lost 5 bases, with 12 bases spanning the gap. Germline assignment: CDR1 GTSNPN and CDR2 SVGIG (reference sequence). The length of the CDR3 is 13 residues. CDR3 residues: CAWQGLTNEKLFF. CDR3 nucleotides: TGTGCCTGGCAGGGACTGACGAATGAAAAACTGTTTTTT.

The rearrangement uses TRBV12-3 or TRBV12-4 and TRBJ2-1; a weak D match, TRBD2 (6 bases). V lost 7 bases to trimming and J lost 8 bases, with 15 bases between them. The length of the CDR3 is 13 residues. CDR3 in amino acids: CASTLIRGYEQFF. As DNA, the CDR3 is TGTGCCAGCACCCTTATTCGGGGGTATGAGCAGTTCTTC.